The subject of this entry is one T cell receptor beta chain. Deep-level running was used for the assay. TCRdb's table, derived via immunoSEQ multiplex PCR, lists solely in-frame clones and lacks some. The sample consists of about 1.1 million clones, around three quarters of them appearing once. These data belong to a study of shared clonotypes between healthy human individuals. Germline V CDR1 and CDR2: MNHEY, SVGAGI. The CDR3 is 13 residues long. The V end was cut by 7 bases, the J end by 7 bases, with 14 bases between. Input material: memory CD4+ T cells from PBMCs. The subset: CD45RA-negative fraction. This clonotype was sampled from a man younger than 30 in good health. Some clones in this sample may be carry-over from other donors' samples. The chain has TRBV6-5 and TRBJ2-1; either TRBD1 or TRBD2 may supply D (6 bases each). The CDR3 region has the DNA TGTGCCAGCACCCCCGGAGGGGGGAATGAGCAGTTCTTC. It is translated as CASTPGGGNEQFF.